This T cell receptor beta chain was documented in a study of blood T cell repertoires in COVID-19. Sequencing used immunoSEQ multiplex PCR; TCRdb keeps in-frame clones, though not all of them. In the table there are under 500,000 clones, nearly 90% of which are singletons. The V end lost 5 bases, the J end lost 0 bases, and 7 bases lay between the germline ends. CDR1 MNHEY and CDR2 SMNVEV come from the germline V gene (reference sequence). There are 14 residues in the CDR3. The sample consisted of PBMCs or T cells enriched from blood (not recorded which). The chain has TRBV27 and TRBJ1-4; unclear D gene. The clonotype comes from a woman aged 18-29 years with acute COVID-19. The CDR3 nucleotides are TGTGCCAGCAGTAACTCCCCAACTAATGAAAAACTGTTTTTT. Encoded protein: CASSNSPTNEKLFF.